This T cell receptor (beta chain) was found in a study of sequential checkpoint blockade in melanoma. Whole-study context: Maintenance nivolumab came after either treatment sequence.

TCRdb's table, derived via immunoSEQ multiplex PCR, lists solely in-frame clones and lacks some. The sample yields roughly 2,900 clones, less than 75% seen once. The germline gives CDR1 SGDLS, CDR2 YYNGEE. The CDR3 contains 15 residues. V lost 0 bases and J 4 bases, leaving 11 bases between the germline ends. The sample's treatment: randomized to nivolumab then ipilimumab (arm A) or the reverse (arm B). None of the patients previously received DNA-damaging chemotherapy. The V call is TRBV9, the J call TRBJ2-1, with no clear D. The material was CD8+ T cells sorted from blood (inferred from file names), obtained from a patient given nivolumab and ipilimumab in sequence. The receptor was isolated from a human donor with melanoma. This CDR3 reads CASSVAYGLYNEQFF. DNA of the CDR3: TGTGCCAGCAGCGTAGCGTATGGGCTTTACAATGAGCAGTTCTTC.